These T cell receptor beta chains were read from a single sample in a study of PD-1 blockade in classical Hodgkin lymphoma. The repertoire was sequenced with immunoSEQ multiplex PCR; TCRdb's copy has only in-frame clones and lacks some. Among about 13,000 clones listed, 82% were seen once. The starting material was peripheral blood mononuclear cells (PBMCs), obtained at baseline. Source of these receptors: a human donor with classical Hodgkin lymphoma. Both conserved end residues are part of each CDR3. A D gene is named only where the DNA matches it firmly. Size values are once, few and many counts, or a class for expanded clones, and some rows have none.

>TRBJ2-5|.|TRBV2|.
TGTGCCAGCAGTGAAAGGGAGACCCAGTACTTC
CASSERETQYF
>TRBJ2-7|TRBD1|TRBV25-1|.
TGTGCCAGCAGCAAGGACAGGAGCTCCTACGAGCAGTACTTC
CASSKDRSSYEQYF
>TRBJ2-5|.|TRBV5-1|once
TGCGCCAGCAGCCCAGGGGGGGCAATAGAGACCCAGTACTTC
CASSPGGAIETQYF
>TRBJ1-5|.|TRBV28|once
TGTGCCAGCAGTTCGCAGCAACATCAGCCCCAGCATTTT
CASSSQQHQPQHF
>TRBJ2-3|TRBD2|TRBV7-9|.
TGTGCCAGCAGCGGGGGACTAGCGGGGCGAGATACGCAGTATTTT
CASSGGLAGRDTQYF
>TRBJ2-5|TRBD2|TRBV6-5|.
TGTGCCAGCAGTTATGGAGCGGGAGTGGGAGAGACCCAGTACTTC
CASSYGAGVGETQYF
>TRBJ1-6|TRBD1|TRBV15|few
TGTGCCAGCCGACAGGGTGGCAATTCACCCCTCCACTTT
CASRQGGNSPLHF
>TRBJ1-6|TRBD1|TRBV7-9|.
TGTGCCAGCAGCTTGACAGGGAGTGGCTCACCCCTCCACTTT
CASSLTGSGSPLHF
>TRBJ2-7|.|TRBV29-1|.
TGCAGCGTTGATTTACAGGGAACCCCCTACGAGCAGTACTTC
CSVDLQGTPYEQYF
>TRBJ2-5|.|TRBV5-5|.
TGTGCCAGCAGCTTTTTGCCTGGAGGTTCCCAAGAGACCCAGTACTTC
CASSFLPGGSQETQYF
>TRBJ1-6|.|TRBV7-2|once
TGTGCCAGCAGCTTAGTGTCTAATTCACCCCTCCACTTT
CASSLVSNSPLHF
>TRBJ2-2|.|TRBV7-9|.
TGTGCCAGCAGCTTAATGGGGCCCACCGGGGAGCTGTTTTTT
CASSLMGPTGELFF
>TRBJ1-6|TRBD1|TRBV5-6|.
TGTGCCAGCAGCTTTTCGACAGGGGTTGGTAATTCACCCCTCCACTTT
CASSFSTGVGNSPLHF
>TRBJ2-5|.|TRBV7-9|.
TGTGCCAGCAGCTTGCTAGGGGGAAAAGAGACCCAGTACTTC
CASSLLGGKETQYF
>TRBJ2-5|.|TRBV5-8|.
TGTGCCAGCAGCGAGGCACCAGAGACCCAGTACTTC
CASSEAPETQYF
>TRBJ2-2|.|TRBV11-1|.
TGTGCCAGCAGCTTAGGAGTGGGAATAGGGGAGCTGTTTTTT
CASSLGVGIGELFF
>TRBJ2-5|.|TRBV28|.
TGTGCCAGCAGGTCAAGTGCGGCAGGGCAAGAGACCCAGTACTTC
CASRSSAAGQETQYF
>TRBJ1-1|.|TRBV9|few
TGTGCCAGCAGTCAGGGTTTGAACACTGAAGCTTTCTTT
CASSQGLNTEAFF
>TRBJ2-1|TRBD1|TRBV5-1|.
TGCGCCAGCAGCTTGAGGGACAGTTACAATGAGCAGTTCTTC
CASSLRDSYNEQFF
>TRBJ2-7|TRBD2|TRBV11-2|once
TGTGCCAGCAGCCGGGGGGGGCCCTCCTCCTACGAGCAGTACTTC
CASSRGGPSSYEQYF
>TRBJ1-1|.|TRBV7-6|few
TGTGCCAGCAGCTCGGGTCGCACGGGGCTTAAAGCTTTCTTT
CASSSGRTGLKAFF
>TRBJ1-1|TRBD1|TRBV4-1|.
TGCGCCAGCAGCCAACAGCTCCCGGGACAGGGGACGGGGAACACTGAAGCTTTCTTT
CASSQQLPGQGTGNTEAFF
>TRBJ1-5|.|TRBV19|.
TGTGCCAGTAGTATGAACGGAAACAATCAGCCCCAGCATTTT
CASSMNGNNQPQHF
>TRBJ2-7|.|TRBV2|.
TGTGCCAGCGTGGCGAGGGGCGAGCAGTACTTC
CASVARGEQYF
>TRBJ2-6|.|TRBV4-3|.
TGCGCCAGCAGCCAAGACAGGCCAGGAACTGGGGCCAACGTCCTGACTTTC
CASSQDRPGTGANVLTF
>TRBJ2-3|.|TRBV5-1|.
TGCGCCAGCAGCTTGGCAGGACGAGGAGATACGCAGTATTTT
CASSLAGRGDTQYF
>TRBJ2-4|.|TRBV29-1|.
TGCAGCGTTTTTCCTGGGGAGAACATTCAGTACTTC
CSVFPGENIQYF
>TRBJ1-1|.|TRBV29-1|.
TGCAGCGTTGGGGGGGCAGGTGAAGCTTTCTTT
CSVGGAGEAFF
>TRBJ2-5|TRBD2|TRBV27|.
TGTGCCAGCACCCCCTCGGGAGGGGAGACCCAGTACTTC
CASTPSGGETQYF
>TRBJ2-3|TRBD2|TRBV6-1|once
TGTGCCAGCAGCGGGACTAGCGGGGGGACCCCGGCGCAGTATTTT
CASSGTSGGTPAQYF
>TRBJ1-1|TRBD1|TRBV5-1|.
TGCGCCAGCAGCACGGGGACAGGGCCGAACACTGAAGCTTTCTTT
CASSTGTGPNTEAFF
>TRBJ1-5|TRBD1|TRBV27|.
TGTGCCAGCAGTGTGACAGGGCCCCCTTATAGCAATCAGCCCCAGCATTTT
CASSVTGPPYSNQPQHF
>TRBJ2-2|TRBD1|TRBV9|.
TGTGCCAGCAGCGCAGGACAGGGGAACACCGGGGAGCTGTTTTTT
CASSAGQGNTGELFF
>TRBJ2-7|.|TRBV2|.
TGTGCCAGCAGTGTCCCGACGGCCATGGAGCAGTACTTC
CASSVPTAMEQYF
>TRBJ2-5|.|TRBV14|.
TGTGCCAGCAGCCCGCACCTTCTGGGGGAGACCCAGTACTTC
CASSPHLLGETQYF
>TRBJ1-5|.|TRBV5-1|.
TGCGCCAGCAGCCCCTTCGGGAGCAATCAGCCCCAGCATTTT
CASSPFGSNQPQHF
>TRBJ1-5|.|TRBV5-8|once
TGTGCCAGCAGCTTGATCGGTCAGCCCCAGCATTTT
CASSLIGQPQHF
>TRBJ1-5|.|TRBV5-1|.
TGCGCCAGCAGTCCAGGGGCGGGCAATCAGCCCCAGCATTTT
CASSPGAGNQPQHF
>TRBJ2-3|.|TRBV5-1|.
TGCGCCAGCAGCTTGGGGGCGGGGGATACGCAGTATTTT
CASSLGAGDTQYF
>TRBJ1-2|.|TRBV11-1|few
TGTGCCAGCAGCCTAGGAGGTGGCTACGGCTACACCTTC
CASSLGGGYGYTF
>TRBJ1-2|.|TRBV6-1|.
TGTGCCAGCAGTGAAGCGGGCGGGCTCGGCTATGGCTACACCTTC
CASSEAGGLGYGYTF